Listed below are T cell receptor beta chains from one sample, sequenced in a study of OX40 agonist ivuxolimab in advanced cancers. Clones were read by immunoSEQ multiplex PCR, and TCRdb kept only the in-frame ones, dropping some. The sample has about 100,000 clones, 90% seen once. The sequenced sample was CD4+ or CD8+ T cells sorted from blood, obtained in a trial of the OX40 agonist ivuxolimab. The receptors originated from an adult with an advanced solid tumor such as melanoma, head and neck, liver or kidney cancer. Each CDR3 is given with its conserved first and last residue. D genes are given only for firm matches. Clone size is given for some rows only: seen once, a few or many times, or a class if the clone is expanded.

d_call: TRBD2
clone_size: .
v_call: TRBV27
j_call: TRBJ2-7
cdr3_aa: CASSLTGGIVGQYF
cdr3_nt: TGTGCCAGCAGCCTGACGGGAGGGATTGTTGGGCAGTACTTC

d_call: .
clone_size: few
v_call: TRBV5-4
j_call: TRBJ2-7
cdr3_aa: CASSWGAGGSSYEQYF
cdr3_nt: TGTGCCAGCAGCTGGGGGGCCGGCGGGAGCTCCTACGAGCAGTACTTC

d_call: .
clone_size: .
v_call: TRBV7-8
j_call: TRBJ1-1
cdr3_aa: CASSLVGGSTEAFF
cdr3_nt: TGTGCCAGCAGCTTAGTGGGGGGGAGCACTGAAGCTTTCTTT

d_call: TRBD2
clone_size: .
v_call: TRBV28
j_call: TRBJ2-1
cdr3_aa: CASSLSGRALLANEQFF
cdr3_nt: TGTGCCAGCAGTTTATCCGGGAGGGCTCTCCTCGCAAATGAGCAGTTCTTC

d_call: .
clone_size: .
v_call: TRBV5-1
j_call: TRBJ2-2
cdr3_aa: CASSSGQSTGELFF
cdr3_nt: TGCGCCAGCAGCAGCGGACAAAGCACCGGGGAGCTGTTTTTT

d_call: TRBD1
clone_size: .
v_call: TRBV7-2
j_call: TRBJ2-7
cdr3_aa: CASSSLGQGRTEQYF
cdr3_nt: TGTGCCAGCAGCTCCCTAGGACAGGGTCGGACCGAGCAGTACTTC

d_call: TRBD1
clone_size: .
v_call: TRBV6-1
j_call: TRBJ1-2
cdr3_aa: CASSDRDRGLGYGYTF
cdr3_nt: TGTGCCAGCAGTGACCGAGACAGGGGCCTGGGGTATGGCTACACCTTC

d_call: TRBD2
clone_size: .
v_call: TRBV28
j_call: TRBJ2-1
cdr3_aa: CASSSSGSYNEQFF
cdr3_nt: TGTGCCAGCAGCTCTAGCGGGAGCTACAATGAGCAGTTCTTC

d_call: .
clone_size: .
v_call: TRBV5-6
j_call: TRBJ2-6
cdr3_aa: CASSLSGSGANVLTF
cdr3_nt: TGTGCCAGCAGCTTGTCTGGGTCTGGGGCCAACGTCCTGACTTTC

d_call: .
clone_size: .
v_call: TRBV5-4
j_call: TRBJ2-3
cdr3_aa: CASSLDADTQYF
cdr3_nt: TGTGCCAGCAGCTTGGATGCAGATACGCAGTATTTT

d_call: .
clone_size: .
v_call: TRBV5-1
j_call: TRBJ2-7
cdr3_aa: CASSSRGLSYEQYF
cdr3_nt: TGCGCCAGCAGCTCTCGGGGGCTTTCCTACGAGCAGTACTTC

d_call: .
clone_size: .
v_call: TRBV28
j_call: TRBJ2-7
cdr3_aa: CASNKRVPSEQYF
cdr3_nt: TGTGCCAGCAACAAACGGGTCCCCTCTGAGCAGTACTTC

d_call: .
clone_size: .
v_call: TRBV14
j_call: TRBJ2-5
cdr3_aa: CASSRFGVLETQYF
cdr3_nt: TGTGCCAGCAGCCGATTCGGGGTTTTGGAGACCCAGTACTTC

d_call: .
clone_size: once
v_call: TRBV7-2
j_call: TRBJ1-2
cdr3_aa: CASSLEWQGNYGYTF
cdr3_nt: TGTGCCAGCAGCTTAGAGTGGCAGGGTAACTATGGCTACACCTTC

d_call: .
clone_size: .
v_call: TRBV7-2
j_call: TRBJ2-1
cdr3_aa: CASSLASGAYYEQFF
cdr3_nt: TGTGCCAGCAGCTTAGCCTCCGGGGCCTACTATGAGCAGTTCTTC

d_call: TRBD1
clone_size: .
v_call: TRBV6-5
j_call: TRBJ1-2
cdr3_aa: CASRGTEHYGYTF
cdr3_nt: TGTGCCAGCAGGGGGACAGAACACTATGGCTACACCTTC

d_call: .
clone_size: .
v_call: TRBV6-5
j_call: TRBJ1-5
cdr3_aa: CASSPTRTYQPQHF
cdr3_nt: TGTGCCAGCAGCCCGACACGGACCTATCAGCCCCAGCATTTT

d_call: .
clone_size: .
v_call: TRBV19
j_call: TRBJ1-2
cdr3_aa: CASSIGRRGNYGYTF
cdr3_nt: TGTGCCAGTAGTATTGGCAGGCGGGGGAACTATGGCTACACCTTC

d_call: .
clone_size: .
v_call: TRBV7-8
j_call: TRBJ1-1
cdr3_aa: CASTRGGPNTEAFF
cdr3_nt: TGTGCCAGCACCCGAGGGGGGCCGAACACTGAAGCTTTCTTT

d_call: TRBD2
clone_size: .
v_call: TRBV16
j_call: TRBJ2-1
cdr3_aa: CASSSLAGESYNEQFF
cdr3_nt: TGTGCCAGCAGCTCATTAGCGGGAGAGTCCTACAATGAGCAGTTCTTC

d_call: TRBD1
clone_size: .
v_call: TRBV2
j_call: TRBJ1-1
cdr3_aa: CASRGDRGYTEAFF
cdr3_nt: TGTGCCAGCAGGGGGGACAGGGGTTACACTGAAGCTTTCTTT

d_call: .
clone_size: .
v_call: TRBV18
j_call: TRBJ2-7
cdr3_aa: CASSPGGTYEQYF
cdr3_nt: TGTGCCAGCTCACCAGGGGGAACCTACGAGCAGTACTTC

d_call: .
clone_size: .
v_call: TRBV11-2
j_call: TRBJ2-5
cdr3_aa: CASSLRGTQYF
cdr3_nt: TGTGCCAGCAGCTTAAGGGGGACCCAGTACTTC

d_call: .
clone_size: .
v_call: TRBV19
j_call: TRBJ2-7
cdr3_aa: CASSPVIGYEQYF
cdr3_nt: TGTGCCAGTAGCCCCGTTATAGGCTACGAGCAGTACTTC

d_call: TRBD2
clone_size: once
v_call: TRBV2
j_call: TRBJ2-7
cdr3_aa: CAGSEARGLANNEQYF
cdr3_nt: TGTGCCGGCAGTGAAGCGCGGGGACTAGCGAACAACGAGCAGTACTTC

d_call: .
clone_size: once
v_call: TRBV5-1
j_call: TRBJ2-4
cdr3_aa: CASSLGQLAKNIQYF
cdr3_nt: TGCGCCAGCAGCTTGGGGCAATTAGCCAAAAACATTCAGTACTTC

d_call: .
clone_size: once
v_call: TRBV7-2
j_call: TRBJ1-2
cdr3_aa: CASSLGWDGYTF
cdr3_nt: TGTGCCAGCAGCTTAGGGTGGGATGGCTACACCTTC

d_call: .
clone_size: once
v_call: TRBV29-1
j_call: TRBJ2-7
cdr3_aa: CSVGVGAGTYEQYF
cdr3_nt: TGCAGCGTTGGGGTCGGGGCAGGGACCTACGAGCAGTACTTC

d_call: TRBD2
clone_size: .
v_call: TRBV10-3
j_call: TRBJ2-7
cdr3_aa: CAISEDASGRTYEQYF
cdr3_nt: TGTGCCATCAGTGAAGACGCTAGCGGGAGGACCTACGAGCAGTACTTC

d_call: .
clone_size: .
v_call: TRBV7-8
j_call: TRBJ2-3
cdr3_aa: CASSLGSAINTDTQYF
cdr3_nt: TGTGCCAGCAGCTTAGGGTCCGCGATCAACACAGATACGCAGTATTTT

d_call: .
clone_size: .
v_call: TRBV2
j_call: TRBJ2-1
cdr3_aa: CASLDYGRQGEQFF
cdr3_nt: TGTGCCAGCCTTGACTATGGAAGGCAAGGCGAGCAGTTCTTC

d_call: .
clone_size: .
v_call: TRBV23-1
j_call: TRBJ2-3
cdr3_aa: CASSQFAVGQDTQYF
cdr3_nt: TGCGCCAGCAGTCAATTCGCGGTTGGGCAAGATACGCAGTATTTT

d_call: .
clone_size: once
v_call: TRBV7-3
j_call: TRBJ1-5
cdr3_aa: CASSLSNNQPQHF
cdr3_nt: TGTGCCAGCAGCTTAAGCAACAATCAGCCCCAGCATTTT

d_call: TRBD2
clone_size: .
v_call: TRBV11-2
j_call: TRBJ2-1
cdr3_aa: CASRASSGSWDEQFF
cdr3_nt: TGTGCCAGCAGAGCCTCTAGCGGGAGCTGGGATGAGCAGTTCTTC

d_call: .
clone_size: .
v_call: TRBV7-3
j_call: TRBJ2-6
cdr3_aa: CASRGGTIAGANVLTF
cdr3_nt: TGTGCCAGCAGGGGAGGGACAATCGCCGGGGCCAACGTCCTGACTTTC

d_call: .
clone_size: .
v_call: TRBV15
j_call: TRBJ1-2
cdr3_aa: CATSSRANYGYTF
cdr3_nt: TGTGCCACCAGCAGCAGAGCTAACTATGGCTACACCTTC

d_call: .
clone_size: once
v_call: TRBV7-9
j_call: TRBJ2-5
cdr3_aa: CASSRGPNQETQYF
cdr3_nt: TGTGCCAGCAGCAGAGGGCCGAACCAAGAGACCCAGTACTTC

d_call: .
clone_size: .
v_call: TRBV6-6
j_call: TRBJ2-2
cdr3_aa: CASTPVGTGELFF
cdr3_nt: TGTGCCAGCACCCCAGTCGGGACCGGGGAGCTGTTTTTT

d_call: TRBD2
clone_size: .
v_call: TRBV28
j_call: TRBJ2-1
cdr3_aa: CASSRGLGSNEQFF
cdr3_nt: TGTGCCAGCAGCCGAGGACTAGGAAGCAATGAGCAGTTCTTC

d_call: .
clone_size: few
v_call: TRBV5-1
j_call: TRBJ1-5
cdr3_aa: CASSLVGGNQPQHF
cdr3_nt: TGCGCCAGCAGCTTGGTCGGGGGGAATCAGCCCCAGCATTTT

d_call: .
clone_size: .
v_call: TRBV2
j_call: TRBJ2-7
cdr3_aa: CASSRLNYEQYF
cdr3_nt: TGTGCCAGCAGTCGGCTAAACTACGAGCAGTACTTC

d_call: .
clone_size: .
v_call: TRBV2
j_call: TRBJ1-1
cdr3_aa: CASSDSLNTEAFF
cdr3_nt: TGTGCCAGCAGTGACAGCTTGAACACTGAAGCTTTCTTT

d_call: .
clone_size: .
v_call: TRBV15
j_call: TRBJ1-1
cdr3_aa: CATSKGQGAQDTEAFF
cdr3_nt: TGTGCCACCAGCAAAGGGCAGGGTGCGCAGGACACTGAAGCTTTCTTT

d_call: TRBD2
clone_size: .
v_call: TRBV15
j_call: TRBJ2-3
cdr3_aa: CATSREIPGLIDTQYF
cdr3_nt: TGTGCCACCAGCAGAGAGATTCCGGGACTAATAGATACGCAGTATTTT

d_call: .
clone_size: .
v_call: TRBV5-6
j_call: TRBJ2-7
cdr3_aa: CASSLSKFGRPYEQYF
cdr3_nt: TGTGCCAGCAGCTTAAGTAAGTTTGGACGGCCCTACGAGCAGTACTTC

d_call: .
clone_size: .
v_call: TRBV11-3
j_call: TRBJ2-5
cdr3_aa: CASSHSMGARETQYF
cdr3_nt: TGTGCCAGCAGCCATTCTATGGGGGCGCGGGAGACCCAGTACTTC

d_call: TRBD2
clone_size: .
v_call: TRBV15
j_call: TRBJ2-3
cdr3_aa: CATSYPEALAGTDTQYF
cdr3_nt: TGTGCCACCAGCTACCCTGAGGCACTAGCGGGAACAGATACGCAGTATTTT

d_call: .
clone_size: .
v_call: TRBV6-6
j_call: TRBJ2-2
cdr3_aa: CASSYSRNTGELFF
cdr3_nt: TGTGCCAGCAGTTATAGCCGGAACACCGGGGAGCTGTTTTTT

d_call: .
clone_size: .
v_call: TRBV28
j_call: TRBJ1-2
cdr3_aa: CASTRSARGGGYTF
cdr3_nt: TGTGCCAGCACTCGATCTGCGCGGGGTGGCGGCTACACCTTC

d_call: .
clone_size: .
v_call: TRBV30
j_call: TRBJ2-2
cdr3_aa: CAYSPSEDYPGELFF
cdr3_nt: TGTGCCTACTCCCCGAGCGAGGACTATCCCGGGGAGCTGTTTTTT

d_call: .
clone_size: .
v_call: TRBV7-2
j_call: TRBJ2-1
cdr3_aa: CASSLTSWGRGEQFF
cdr3_nt: TGTGCCAGCAGCTTAACTTCCTGGGGGCGGGGTGAGCAGTTCTTC

d_call: TRBD2
clone_size: .
v_call: TRBV18
j_call: TRBJ2-3
cdr3_aa: CASSRLAGGTDTQYF
cdr3_nt: TGTGCCAGCTCACGACTAGCGGGCGGGACAGATACGCAGTATTTT